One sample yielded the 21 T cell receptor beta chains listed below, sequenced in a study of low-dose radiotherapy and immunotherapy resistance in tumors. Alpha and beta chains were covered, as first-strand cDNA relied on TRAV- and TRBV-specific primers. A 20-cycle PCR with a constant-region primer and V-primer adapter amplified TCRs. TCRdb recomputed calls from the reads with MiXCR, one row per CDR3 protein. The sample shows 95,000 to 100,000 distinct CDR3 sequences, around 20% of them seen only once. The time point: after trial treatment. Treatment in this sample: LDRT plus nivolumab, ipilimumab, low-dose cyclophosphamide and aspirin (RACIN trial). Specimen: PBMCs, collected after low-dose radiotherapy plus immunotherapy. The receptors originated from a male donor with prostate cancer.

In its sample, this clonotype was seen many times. CDR3 sequence reads: CASSRSGGRRGNQPQHF. The CDR3 nucleotides are TGTGCCAGCAGCCGGAGTGGGGGCAGAAGGGGCAATCAGCCCCAGCATTTT. The rearrangement joins TRBV12-3 or TRBV12-4 to TRBJ1-5, with D perhaps matching TRBD1 (6 bases). The CDR3 is 17 residues long. Trimming shortened V by 6 bases and J by 2 bases, and 20 bases separated the two germline ends.

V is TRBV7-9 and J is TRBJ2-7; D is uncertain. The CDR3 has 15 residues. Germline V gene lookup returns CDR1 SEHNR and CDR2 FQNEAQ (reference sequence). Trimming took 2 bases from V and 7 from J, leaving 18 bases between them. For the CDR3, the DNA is TGTGCCAGCAGCTTAACCTCCTGGGCCGTGAGGGAGCAGTACTTC. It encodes CASSLTSWAVREQYF.

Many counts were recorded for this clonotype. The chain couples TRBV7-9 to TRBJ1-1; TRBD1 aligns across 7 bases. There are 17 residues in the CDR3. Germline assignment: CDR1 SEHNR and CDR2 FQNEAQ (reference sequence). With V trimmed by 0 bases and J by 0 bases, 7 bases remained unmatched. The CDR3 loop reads CASSLAPRQGLNTEAFF. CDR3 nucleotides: TGTGCCAGCAGCTTAGCGCCCAGACAGGGCCTGAACACTGAAGCTTTCTTT.

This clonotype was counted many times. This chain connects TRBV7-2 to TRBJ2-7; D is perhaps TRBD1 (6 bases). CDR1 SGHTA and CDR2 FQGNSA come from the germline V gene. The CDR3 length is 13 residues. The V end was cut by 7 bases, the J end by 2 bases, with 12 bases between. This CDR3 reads CASTNRVPYEQYF. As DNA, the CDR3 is TGTGCCAGCACCAACAGGGTACCCTACGAGCAGTACTTC.

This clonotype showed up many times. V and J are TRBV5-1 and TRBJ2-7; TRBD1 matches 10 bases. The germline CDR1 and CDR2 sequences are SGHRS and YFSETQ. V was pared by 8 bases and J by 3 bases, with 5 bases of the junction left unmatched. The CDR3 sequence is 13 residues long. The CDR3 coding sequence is TGCGCCAGGCCAGGACAGGGGGACTACGAGCAGTACTTC. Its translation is CARPGQGDYEQYF. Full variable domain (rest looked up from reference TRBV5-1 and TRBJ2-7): KAGVTQTPRYLIKTRGQQVTLSCSPISGHRSVSWYQQTPGQGLQFLFEYFSETQRNKGNFPGRFSGRQFSNSRSEMNVSTLELGDSALYLCARPGQGDYEQYFGPGTRLTVT.

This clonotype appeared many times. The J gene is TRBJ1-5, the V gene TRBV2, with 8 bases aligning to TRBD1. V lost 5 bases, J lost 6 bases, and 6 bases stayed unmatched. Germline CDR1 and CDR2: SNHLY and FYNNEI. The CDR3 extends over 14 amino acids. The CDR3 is CASSRPGGGQPQHF. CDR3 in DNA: TGTGCCAGCAGTCGACCAGGGGGCGGTCAGCCCCAGCATTTT.

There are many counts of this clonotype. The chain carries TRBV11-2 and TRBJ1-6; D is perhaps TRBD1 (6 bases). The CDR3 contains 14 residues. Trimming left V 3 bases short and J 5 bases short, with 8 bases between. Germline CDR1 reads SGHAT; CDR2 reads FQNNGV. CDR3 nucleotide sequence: TGTGCCAGCAGCTTCTCAGGGGATAATTCACCCCTCCACTTT. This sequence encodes CASSFSGDNSPLHF.

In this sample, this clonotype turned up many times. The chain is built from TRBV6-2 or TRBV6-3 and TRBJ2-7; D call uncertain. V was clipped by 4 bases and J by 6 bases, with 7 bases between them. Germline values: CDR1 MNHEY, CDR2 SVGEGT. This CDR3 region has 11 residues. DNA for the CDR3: TGTGCCAGCAGTTCCTCATCCGAGCAGTACTTC. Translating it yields CASSSSSEQYF.

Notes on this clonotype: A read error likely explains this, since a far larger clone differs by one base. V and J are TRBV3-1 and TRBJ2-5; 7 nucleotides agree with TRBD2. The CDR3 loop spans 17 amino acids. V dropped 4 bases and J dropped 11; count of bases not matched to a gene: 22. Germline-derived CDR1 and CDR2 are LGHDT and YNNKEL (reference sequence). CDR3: CASSPPPSGPWGDEQYF. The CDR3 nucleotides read TGTGCCAGCAGCCCTCCTCCTAGCGGTCCCTGGGGCGATGAGCAGTACTTC.

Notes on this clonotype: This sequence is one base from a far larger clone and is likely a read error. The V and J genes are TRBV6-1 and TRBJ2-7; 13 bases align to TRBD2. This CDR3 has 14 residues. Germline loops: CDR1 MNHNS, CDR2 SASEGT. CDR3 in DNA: TGTACCAGCACGACTAGCGGGGGGATTTACGAGCAGTACTTC. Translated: CTSTTSGGIYEQYF.

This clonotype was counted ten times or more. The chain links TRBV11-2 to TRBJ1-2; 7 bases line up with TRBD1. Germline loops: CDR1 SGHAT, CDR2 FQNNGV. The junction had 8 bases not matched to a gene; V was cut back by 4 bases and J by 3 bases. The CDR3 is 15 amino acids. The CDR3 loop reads CASSSSITGDYGYTF. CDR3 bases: TGTGCCAGCAGCTCTTCAATAACAGGGGACTATGGCTACACCTTC.

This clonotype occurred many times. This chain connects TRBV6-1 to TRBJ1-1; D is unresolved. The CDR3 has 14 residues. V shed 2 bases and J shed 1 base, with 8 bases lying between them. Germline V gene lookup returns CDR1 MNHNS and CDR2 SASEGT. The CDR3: CASSERTGNTEAFF. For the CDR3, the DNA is TGTGCCAGCAGTGAACGGACGGGGAACACTGAAGCTTTCTTT.

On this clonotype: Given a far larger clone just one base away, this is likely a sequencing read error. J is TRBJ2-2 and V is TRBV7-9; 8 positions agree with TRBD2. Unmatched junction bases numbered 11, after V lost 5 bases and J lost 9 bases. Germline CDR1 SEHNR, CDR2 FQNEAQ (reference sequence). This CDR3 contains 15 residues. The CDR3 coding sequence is TGTGCCAGCAGCCAACGGGGGGGAATTACCCGGGAGCTGTTTTTT. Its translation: CASSQRGGITRELFF.

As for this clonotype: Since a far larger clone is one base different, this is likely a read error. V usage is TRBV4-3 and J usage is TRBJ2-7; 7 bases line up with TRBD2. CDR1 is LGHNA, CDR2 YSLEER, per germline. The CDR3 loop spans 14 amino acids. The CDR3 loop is CTSSQASLAQTQYF. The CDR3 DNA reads TGCACCAGCAGCCAAGCCTCACTAGCGCAAACGCAGTACTTC.

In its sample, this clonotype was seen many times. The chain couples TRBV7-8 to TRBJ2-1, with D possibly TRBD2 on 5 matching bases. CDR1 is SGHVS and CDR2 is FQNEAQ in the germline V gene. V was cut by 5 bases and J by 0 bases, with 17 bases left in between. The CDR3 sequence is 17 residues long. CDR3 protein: CASSTPRTFPSYNEQFF. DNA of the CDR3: TGTGCCAGCAGCACGCCCCGGACTTTCCCCTCCTACAATGAGCAGTTCTTC.

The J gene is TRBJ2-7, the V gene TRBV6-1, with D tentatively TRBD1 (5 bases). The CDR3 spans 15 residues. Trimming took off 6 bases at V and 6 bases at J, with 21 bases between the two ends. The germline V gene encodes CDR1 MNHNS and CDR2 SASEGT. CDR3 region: CASSHLGTGSREQYF. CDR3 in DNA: TGTGCCAGCAGCCATCTGGGAACAGGAAGCCGCGAGCAGTACTTC.

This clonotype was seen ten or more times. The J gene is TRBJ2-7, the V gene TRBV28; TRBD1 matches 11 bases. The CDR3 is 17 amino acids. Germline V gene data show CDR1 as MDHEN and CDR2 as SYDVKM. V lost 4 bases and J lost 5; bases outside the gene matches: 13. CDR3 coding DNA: TGTGCCAGCAGTTCAGCCGGGGGACCGGGACAGGGGGACGAGCAGTACTTC. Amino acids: CASSSAGGPGQGDEQYF.

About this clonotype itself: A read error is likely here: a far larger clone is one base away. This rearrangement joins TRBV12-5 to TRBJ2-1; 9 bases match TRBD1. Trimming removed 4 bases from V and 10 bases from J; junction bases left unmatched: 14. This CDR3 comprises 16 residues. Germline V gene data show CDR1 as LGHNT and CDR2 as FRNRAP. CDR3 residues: CASGWAPTGGIYEQFF. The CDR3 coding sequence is TGTGCTAGTGGTTGGGCACCGACAGGGGGAATCTACGAGCAGTTCTTC.

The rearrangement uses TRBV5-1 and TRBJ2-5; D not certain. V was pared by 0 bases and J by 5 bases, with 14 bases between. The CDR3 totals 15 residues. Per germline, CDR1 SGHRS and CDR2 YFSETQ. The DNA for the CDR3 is TGCGCCAGCAGCTTGGACCCTCGCCCCGCGGAGACCCAGTACTTC. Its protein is CASSLDPRPAETQYF.

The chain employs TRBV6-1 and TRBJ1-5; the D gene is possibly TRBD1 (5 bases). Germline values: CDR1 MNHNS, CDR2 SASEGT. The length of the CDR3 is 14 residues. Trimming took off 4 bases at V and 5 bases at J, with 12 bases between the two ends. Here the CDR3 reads CASSASGGDQPQHF. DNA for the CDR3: TGTGCCAGCAGTGCCTCTGGGGGAGATCAGCCCCAGCATTTT.

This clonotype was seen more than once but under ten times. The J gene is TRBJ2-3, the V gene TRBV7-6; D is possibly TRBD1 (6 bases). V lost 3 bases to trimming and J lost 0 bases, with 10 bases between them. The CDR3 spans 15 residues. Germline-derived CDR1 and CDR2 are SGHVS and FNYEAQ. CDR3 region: CASSFQTGSTDTQYF. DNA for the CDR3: TGTGCCAGCAGCTTCCAGACAGGTAGCACAGATACGCAGTATTTT.